This T cell receptor (beta chain) is drawn from a study of shared clonotypes between healthy human individuals. Libraries were prepared by immunoSEQ multiplex PCR; TCRdb keeps only in-frame clonotypes and omits some of them. Here the sample spans about 1.5 million clones, around 97% being singletons. Germline loops: CDR1 MDHEN, CDR2 SYDVKM. V lost 6 bases, J lost 1 base, and 9 bases stayed unmatched. The CDR3 contains 16 residues. The sequenced sample consisted of naive CD4+ T cells sorted from blood. Subset: CD45RA+ positively selected. The origin of this receptor is a man younger than 45 in good health. The chain has TRBV28 and TRBJ2-4; 7 nucleotides align to TRBD1. CDR3 loop: CASSKSGGSAKNIQYF. The CDR3 DNA reads as TGTGCCAGCAGCAAATCAGGGGGTTCGGCCAAAAACATTCAGTACTTC.